Listed below are T cell receptor beta chains from one sample, sequenced in a study of shared clonotypes between healthy human individuals. The data were produced by immunoSEQ multiplex PCR, yet TCRdb's version contains in-frame clones alone and is incomplete. The sample has about 1.1 million clones; 60% to 85% are singletons. Sequencing was performed on memory CD4+ T cells from PBMCs. Receptors were obtained from a man aged 18 to 29 in good health. Some clones in this sample may be carry-over from other donors' samples. Each CDR3 is given with its conserved first and last residue. D genes are given only for firm matches. Size tells how often a clone was seen (once, few, many) or the class of an expanded clone, and some rows leave it out.

few	TRBV7-9	TRBJ2-4	.	TGTGCCAGCAGCTTAGAAGGGGTGGCCCCTCCACTAGACTTC	CASSLEGVAPPLDF
.	TRBV21-1	TRBJ1-2	.	TGTGCCAGCAGCAAAGCGACCCCCCGGACGGGACATGGCTACACCTTC	CASSKATPRTGHGYTF
.	TRBV19	TRBJ2-6	.	TGTGCCAGTAGTATGATAGGAGAAGCTGGGGCCAACGTCCTGACTTTC	CASSMIGEAGANVLTF
.	TRBV28	TRBJ1-2	.	TGTGCCAGCAGTTTATCAGGGGACCATGGCTACACCTTC	CASSLSGDHGYTF
.	TRBV4-1	TRBJ1-2	.	TGCGCCAGCAGCCGCAGGGTGATCGAGTATGGCTACACCTTC	CASSRRVIEYGYTF
.	TRBV7-3	TRBJ1-1	.	TGTGCCAGCAGCTTATCAAGGGACCACACTGAAGCTTTCTTT	CASSLSRDHTEAFF
.	TRBV7-6	TRBJ2-1	.	TGTGCCAGCAGCTTAGGCACTAGGAGCTCCTACAATGAGCAGTTCTTC	CASSLGTRSSYNEQFF
.	TRBV5-5	TRBJ2-1	.	TGTGCCAGCAGCTTGTACATCAATGAGCAGTTCTTC	CASSLYINEQFF
.	TRBV19	TRBJ2-5	.	TGTGCCAGTAGTGTAGACAGAATCCAAGAGACCCAGTACTTC	CASSVDRIQETQYF
.	TRBV2	TRBJ1-2	.	TGTGCCAGCAGTGATAGGGGTTATGGCTACACCTTC	CASSDRGYGYTF
few	TRBV5-1	TRBJ1-2	TRBD1	TGCGCCAGCAGCTTGGATGGCATGACAGGGTACACCTTC	CASSLDGMTGYTF
.	TRBV18	TRBJ2-2	.	TGTGCCAGCTCACCCTCTAGGGGCAGGTCCACCGGGGAGCTGTTTTTT	CASSPSRGRSTGELFF
.	TRBV6-1	TRBJ1-1	.	TGTGCCAGCAGTGTAAATCAGGGCAGTGAAGCTTTCTTT	CASSVNQGSEAFF
.	TRBV5-1	TRBJ2-7	.	TGCGCCAGCAGCCCCGGGACCGCGCGTTACGAGCAGTACTTC	CASSPGTARYEQYF
.	TRBV7-2	TRBJ2-5	TRBD2	TGTGCCAGCAGCCGAAGGGCTAGCGGGAGAGGGGGCCAAGAGACCCAGTACTTC	CASSRRASGRGGQETQYF
.	TRBV27	TRBJ1-2	.	TGTGCCAGCAGTACAGGATTCCGAAACTATGGCTACACCTTC	CASSTGFRNYGYTF
once	TRBV25-1	TRBJ2-4	.	TGTGCCGCCGGAGGGACAGCAAAAAACATTCAGTACTTC	CAAGGTAKNIQYF
many	TRBV7-9	TRBJ2-7	.	TGTGCCAGCAGCACTCAGGGTTACGAGCAGTACTTC	CASSTQGYEQYF
.	TRBV7-2	TRBJ1-2	.	TGTGCCAGCAGCGCCATCGGCCCTTACGACTATGGCTACACCTTC	CASSAIGPYDYGYTF